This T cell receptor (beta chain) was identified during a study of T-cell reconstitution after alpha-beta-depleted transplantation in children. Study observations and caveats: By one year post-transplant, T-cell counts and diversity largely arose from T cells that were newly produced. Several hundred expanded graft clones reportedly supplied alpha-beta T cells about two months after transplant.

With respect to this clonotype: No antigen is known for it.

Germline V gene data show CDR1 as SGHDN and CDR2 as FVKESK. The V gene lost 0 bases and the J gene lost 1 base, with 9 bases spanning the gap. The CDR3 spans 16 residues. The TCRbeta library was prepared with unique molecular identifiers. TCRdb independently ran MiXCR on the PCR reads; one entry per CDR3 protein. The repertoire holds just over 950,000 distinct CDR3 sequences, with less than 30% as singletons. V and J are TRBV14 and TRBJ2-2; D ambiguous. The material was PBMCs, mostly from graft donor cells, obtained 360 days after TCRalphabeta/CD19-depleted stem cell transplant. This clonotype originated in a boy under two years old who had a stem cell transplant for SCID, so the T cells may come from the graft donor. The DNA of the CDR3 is TGTGCCAGCAGCCAAGAGGCTCGACTGAACACCGGGGAGCTGTTTTTT. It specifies CASSQEARLNTGELFF.